The sequence of this T cell receptor beta chain was determined in a study of blood T cell repertoires in COVID-19. The CDR3 runs 13 residues. Per germline, CDR1 LGHDT and CDR2 YNNKEL (reference sequence). V lost 2 bases, J lost 5 bases, and 9 bases lay in between. Measured with immunoSEQ multiplex PCR; TCRdb has only the in-frame clones, and not every one. The sample has under 300,000 clones, about 89% seen once; the top ten hold about 1.9%. The sequenced sample consisted of PBMCs or T cells enriched from blood (not recorded which). The sequence derives from a woman under 30 who had recovered from COVID-19. The chain uses TRBV3-1 (or the pseudogene TRBV3-2) and TRBJ1-1, with D possibly being TRBD1 (6 bases). The CDR3 sequence is CASSQTGFTEAFF. The CDR3 bases are TGTGCCAGCAGCCAAACAGGGTTTACTGAAGCTTTCTTT.